Each of the 32 T cell receptor beta chains below was sequenced from the same sample in a study of shared clonotypes between healthy human individuals. Some clones are missing from TCRdb's copy, which holds only in-frame ones; the method was immunoSEQ multiplex PCR. The sample consists of roughly 700,000 clones, less than 85% of them appearing once. The source material was memory CD4+ T cells sorted from blood. Noted subset: CD45RA-negative fraction. These receptor sequences come from a woman in her 30s in good health.

A word on this clone: Other DNA sequences in the sample encode the same CDR3. The chain recombines TRBV6-5 with TRBJ2-7; 8 bases agree with TRBD2. The V gene's germline CDR1 is MNHEY and CDR2 SVGAGI. CDR3 length: 14 residues. The V gene end was trimmed by 2 bases and the J gene end by 0 bases; junction bases not matched to a gene: 0. DNA for the CDR3: TGTGCCAGCAGTTACACTAGCGGCTCCTACGAGCAGTACTTC. Amino acid sequence: CASSYTSGSYEQYF.

This clone has just a few counts. The V and J genes are TRBV2 and TRBJ2-3; D possibly corresponds to TRBD2 (5 bases). This CDR3 has 14 residues. Trimming shortened V by 6 bases and J by 2 bases, and 12 bases separated the two germline ends. The germline CDR1 and CDR2 sequences are SNHLY and FYNNEI. The CDR3 DNA reads TGTGCCAGCAGAGACGGGGTAAACACAGATACGCAGTATTTT. This encodes CASRDGVNTDTQYF. Supplemented by reference TRBV2 and TRBJ2-3, the full variable domain reads EPEVTQTPSHQVTQMGQEVILRCVPISNHLYFYWYRQILGQKVEFLVSFYNNEISEKSEIFDDQFSVERPDGSNFTLKIRSTKLEDSAMYFCASRDGVNTDTQYFGPGTRLTVL.

The V gene is TRBV28, the J gene TRBJ1-2, with 8 bases fitting TRBD1. CDR3 length: 15 amino acids. Germline V CDR1 and CDR2: MDHEN, SYDVKM. V shed 5 bases and J 6 bases; nucleotides not matched to a gene: 11. CDR3 sequence reads: CASSPSQGARNGYTF. The DNA of the CDR3 is TGTGCCAGCAGTCCCTCCCAGGGGGCGCGCAATGGCTACACCTTC.

The gene calls are TRBV6-1 and TRBJ2-7, with 11 bases identical to TRBD1. The CDR3 has 15 residues. Germline CDR1 reads MNHNS; CDR2 reads SASEGT. The ends lost 5 bases at V and 6 bases at J; junction bases unmatched: 9. The DNA for the CDR3 is TGTGCCAGCAGTCTTTCCGGGACAGGGGGACTCGAGCAGTACTTC. Translated: CASSLSGTGGLEQYF.

V and J are TRBV28 and TRBJ2-3, with 8 bases that match TRBD2. Germline CDR1 and CDR2: MDHEN and SYDVKM. V lost 3 bases and J lost 6; bases outside the gene matches: 8. The CDR3 is 15 residues long. The CDR3 here is CASSFSGKSSDTQYF. In DNA, the CDR3 is TGTGCCAGCAGTTTTAGCGGGAAATCTTCTGATACGCAGTATTTT.

This chain links TRBV7-2 with TRBJ2-2; D not certain. V was clipped by 3 bases and J by 4 bases, with 21 bases between them. The CDR3 covers 18 residues. CDR1 is SGHTA, CDR2 FQGNSA, per germline. The CDR3 DNA reads as TGTGCCAGCAGCTTTAAAGCGTCGGCAGTCGGCCGCACCGGGGAGCTGTTTTTT. Translation gives CASSFKASAVGRTGELFF.

By share, this clone counts as medium-sized (0.01 to 0.1%). The genes are TRBV2 and TRBJ2-5, with TRBD1 matching over 7 bases. Per the germline V gene, CDR1 is SNHLY and CDR2 is FYNNEI. This CDR3 spans 14 amino acids. J was trimmed by 5 bases and V by 5 bases; bases with no gene match: 8. In DNA form, the CDR3 reads TGTGCCAGCAGTACAACAGGGGTTGTGGAGACCCAGTACTTC. It yields the protein CASSTTGVVETQYF.

This clone has just one count. The chain combines TRBV27 with TRBJ2-1, with 9 bases aligning to TRBD2. CDR3 size: 14 residues. The V segment lost 10 bases and the J segment 10 bases; nucleotides outside the gene matches: 14. Germline V gives CDR1 MNHEY, CDR2 SMNVEV (reference sequence). The CDR3 reads CATMGGRALREQFF. The CDR3 DNA is TGTGCCACCATGGGCGGGAGGGCCTTACGGGAGCAGTTCTTC.

This chain joins TRBV18 and TRBJ2-7; TRBD1 might be the D (6 bases). Germline CDR1 KGHSH, CDR2 LQKENI. The CDR3 has 14 amino acids. V shed 1 base and J shed 2 bases, with 9 bases lying between them. CDR3 loop: CASSPRRGPYEQYF. The CDR3 DNA sequence: TGTGCCAGCTCACCACGCAGGGGACCCTACGAGCAGTACTTC.

The chain carries TRBV10-3 and TRBJ2-7; perhaps TRBD1 as D (6 bases). The CDR3 runs 14 residues. Per the germline V gene, CDR1 is ENHRY and CDR2 is SYGVKD. The V end was cut by 1 base, the J end by 4 bases, with 11 bases between. The CDR3, as DNA: TGTGCCATCAGTGAGTTTCAGGGGCCGTACGAGCAGTACTTC. Translated, it gives CAISEFQGPYEQYF.

The V call is TRBV7-9, the J call TRBJ2-6; D gene uncertain. This CDR3 is built from 14 residues. The germline V gene has CDR1 SEHNR and CDR2 FQNEAQ (reference sequence). V lost 5 bases and J lost 6, with 11 bases in between. CDR3 amino acids: CASSPHPVANVLTF. The CDR3 DNA reads as TGTGCCAGCAGCCCGCACCCTGTGGCCAACGTCCTGACTTTC. The full variable domain, its missing parts supplied by reference TRBV7-9 and TRBJ2-6, is DTGVSQNPRHKITKRGQNVTFRCDPISEHNRLYWYRQTLGQGPEFLTYFQNEAQLEKSRLLSDRFSAERPKGSFSTLEIQRTEQGDSAMYLCASSPHPVANVLTFGAGSRLTVL.

In this sample, this clone turned up a few times. The chain couples TRBV29-1 to TRBJ2-1; TRBD2 matches at 10 bases. The CDR3 totals 16 residues. Germline V gene sequence: CDR1 SQVTM, CDR2 ANQGSEA. With V trimmed by 0 bases and J by 3 bases, 5 bases remained unmatched. CDR3 amino acids: CSVEDIAGGHYNEQFF. CDR3 coding DNA: TGCAGCGTTGAAGATATAGCGGGAGGCCACTACAATGAGCAGTTCTTC.

The chain recombines TRBV27 with TRBJ2-2, with D uncertain. CDR1 is MNHEY and CDR2 is SMNVEV in the germline V gene (reference sequence). Deletions cut 5 bases from V and 5 bases from J, with 12 bases between. This CDR3 contains 14 residues. The CDR3 reads CASSIGRRTGELFF. The DNA of the CDR3 is TGTGCCAGCAGTATCGGACGACGGACCGGGGAGCTGTTTTTT.

This chain uses TRBV29-1 with TRBJ1-2; 9 positions agree with TRBD1. This CDR3 comprises 12 residues. The V gene end was trimmed by 6 bases and the J gene end by 7 bases; junction bases not matched to a gene: 6. Germline CDR1 SQVTM, CDR2 ANQGSEA. The CDR3 DNA sequence: TGCAGCGTATCCGGGACAGGGTTTGGCTACACCTTC. Translated, it gives CSVSGTGFGYTF.

V gene TRBV25-1 combines with J gene TRBJ2-7; D is perhaps TRBD1 or TRBD2 (5 bases each). CDR3 length equals 14 residues. V shed 6 bases and J shed 4 bases, with 16 bases lying between them. Germline CDR1 and CDR2: MGHDK and SYGVNS. This CDR3 is CASSLLEGPYEQYF. The CDR3 DNA is TGTGCCAGCAGCTTACTCGAGGGACCATACGAGCAGTACTTC.

This clone was observed once. As DNA, the CDR3 is TGTGCCAGCAGTTACTCGATACCGAGGGAAGGAGAAAAACTGTTTTTT. Translated, it gives CASSYSIPREGEKLFF. The V and J genes are TRBV6-5 and TRBJ1-4, with D unresolved. From germline, CDR1 is MNHEY and CDR2 SVGAGI. The V gene lost 0 bases and the J gene lost 8 bases, with 16 bases spanning the gap. The CDR3 is made up of 16 amino acids.

The chain links TRBV7-2 to TRBJ2-2, with TRBD2 matching over 14 bases. The trim removed 3 bases at V and 7 bases at J, leaving 7 bases unmatched. The germline CDR1 and CDR2 sequences are SGHTA and FQGNSA. CDR3 size: 17 residues. The CDR3 sequence is CASSLTSGRAGIGELFF. In DNA form, the CDR3 reads TGTGCCAGCAGCTTGACTAGCGGGAGGGCCGGTATCGGGGAGCTGTTTTTT. Variable domain in full (rest from reference TRBV7-2 and TRBJ2-2): GAGVSQSPSNKVTEKGKDVELRCDPISGHTALYWYRQSLGQGLEFLIYFQGNSAPDKSGLPSDRFSAERTGGSVSTLTIQRTQQEDSAVYLCASSLTSGRAGIGELFFGEGSRLTVL.

The CDR3 DNA reads as TGTGCCAGTAGCCATTTAGGCACTAGCGGGAGGCAAGAGACCCAGTACTTC. It yields the protein CASSHLGTSGRQETQYF. This chain links TRBV19 with TRBJ2-5; the match to TRBD2 covers 12 bases. Germline V gives CDR1 LNHDA, CDR2 SQIVND (reference sequence). With 6 bases clipped from V and 2 bases from J, the junction kept 10 bases outside the gene matches. CDR3 length: 17 amino acids.

To note about this clone: At the DNA level, this CDR3 is encoded by other sequences in the same sample as well. V and J are TRBV11-2 and TRBJ1-1; TRBD1 is a possible D gene (5 bases). This CDR3 spans 13 amino acids. V gave up 1 base and J gave up 3 bases, with 6 bases separating them. Germline assignment: CDR1 SGHAT and CDR2 FQNNGV. The CDR3 loop is CASSLVGDTEAFF. The CDR3, as DNA: TGTGCCAGCAGCTTAGTAGGGGACACTGAAGCTTTCTTT.

The CDR3 spells CASTPGGSGVYEQYF. CDR3 DNA: TGTGCCAGTACCCCAGGGGGTAGCGGAGTCTACGAGCAGTACTTC. The V gene is TRBV19, the J gene TRBJ2-7; perhaps TRBD1 as D (7 bases). Trimming took off 7 bases at V and 3 bases at J, with 19 bases between the two ends. CDR3 length: 15 amino acids. Germline V gene lookup returns CDR1 LNHDA and CDR2 SQIVND (reference sequence).

This chain uses TRBV7-2 with TRBJ2-7; possible D gene TRBD2, 6 bases. This CDR3 is built from 14 residues. Trimming took off 1 base at V and 5 bases at J, with 12 bases between the two ends. Germline V gene lookup returns CDR1 SGHTA and CDR2 FQGNSA. The CDR3 DNA sequence: TGTGCCAGCAGCTTAGGTTTGGAGGGGCACGAGCAGTACTTC. Translation gives CASSLGLEGHEQYF.

The V gene is TRBV6-5, the J gene TRBJ2-7, with D unresolved. Germline values: CDR1 MNHEY, CDR2 SVGAGI. Trimming took 3 bases from V and 5 from J, leaving 20 bases between them. The CDR3 runs to 16 residues. The CDR3 loop is CASSYRAVGLGDEQYF. The CDR3, as DNA: TGTGCCAGCAGTTATAGGGCAGTCGGGTTAGGCGACGAGCAGTACTTC.

The V gene is TRBV6-5, the J gene TRBJ1-1; D is ambiguous. V lost 5 bases and J 7 bases, leaving 14 bases between the germline ends. CDR1 and CDR2 (germline): MNHEY, SVGAGI. CDR3 length equals 13 residues. CDR3 nucleotide sequence: TGTGCCAGCAGTAGGACTGAGCGGGATGAAGCTTTCTTT. This gives the protein CASSRTERDEAFF.

In regard to this clone: At one end the junction does not follow the germline gene, possibly because of a read error. The chain carries TRBV20-1 and TRBJ2-5; D unresolved. The CDR3 has 11 residues. Looked up from germline, CDR1 is DFQATT and CDR2 is SNEGSKA (reference sequence). CDR3 region: CSARDREAQYF. CDR3 DNA: TGCAGTGCTAGAGACAGAGAGGCCCAGTACTTC.

This chain connects TRBV5-1 to TRBJ2-5; D might be TRBD1 (6 bases). In germline, CDR1 is SGHRS, CDR2 YFSETQ. V dropped 5 bases and J dropped 2 bases, with 13 bases sitting between them. This CDR3 region has 14 residues. The CDR3 nucleotides read TGCGCCAGCAGGACAGGCCGCCCTCAAGAGACCCAGTACTTC. Its translation: CASRTGRPQETQYF. Full variable domain (outside the CDR3, taken from reference TRBV5-1 and TRBJ2-5): KAGVTQTPRYLIKTRGQQVTLSCSPISGHRSVSWYQQTPGQGLQFLFEYFSETQRNKGNFPGRFSGRQFSNSRSEMNVSTLELGDSALYLCASRTGRPQETQYFGPGTRLLVL.

There are a few counts of this clone. The chain employs TRBV9 and TRBJ1-2, with D uncertain. Trimming removed 0 bases from V and 4 bases from J, with 13 bases in between. This CDR3 region has 15 residues. Per the germline V gene, CDR1 is SGDLS and CDR2 is YYNGEE. The CDR3 region has the DNA TGTGCCAGCAGCGTAGAACAGAGCAGAATCTATGGCTACACCTTC. Its protein product is CASSVEQSRIYGYTF.

The chain carries TRBV5-8 and TRBJ2-3; 9 nucleotides agree with TRBD2. The CDR3 is 16 residues long. Germline V CDR1 and CDR2: SGHTS, YDEGEE. V shed 0 bases and J 2 bases; nucleotides not matched to a gene: 4. The CDR3 spells CASSLGSGGYTDTQYF. The CDR3 DNA sequence: TGTGCCAGCAGCTTGGGTAGCGGGGGATACACAGATACGCAGTATTTT.

The rearrangement uses TRBV14 and TRBJ2-2; 9 bases are a match to TRBD2. Germline V gene lookup returns CDR1 SGHDN and CDR2 FVKESK. The V segment lost 4 bases and the J segment 2 bases; nucleotides outside the gene matches: 2. This CDR3 has 15 residues. CDR3 amino acids: CASSPSGTNTGELFF. Written as DNA, the CDR3 is TGTGCCAGCAGCCCTAGCGGGACTAACACCGGGGAGCTGTTTTTT.

The chain has TRBV5-1 and TRBJ1-2; D not resolved. With 2 bases removed from V and 6 bases from J, the gap between germline ends came to 14 bases. The CDR3 extends over 14 amino acids. Germline-derived CDR1 and CDR2 are SGHRS and YFSETQ. Here the CDR3 reads CASSLSGEGHGYTF. CDR3 coding DNA: TGCGCCAGCAGCTTATCCGGGGAAGGTCATGGCTACACCTTC.

The chain couples TRBV7-9 to TRBJ2-7; no reliable D call. CDR1 is SEHNR, CDR2 FQNEAQ, per germline (reference sequence). The CDR3 runs 12 residues. Trimming shortened V by 5 bases and J by 0 bases, and 5 bases separated the two germline ends. The CDR3 nucleotides read TGTGCCAGCAGCCTCATCTCCTACGAGCAGTACTTC. The encoded protein is CASSLISYEQYF.

This chain connects TRBV18 to TRBJ1-1; tentative D call: TRBD1 (5 bases). The V end lost 1 base, the J end lost 1 base, and 13 bases lay between the germline ends. The V gene's germline CDR1 is KGHSH and CDR2 LQKENI. CDR3 length: 16 residues. The CDR3 bases are TGTGCCAGCTCACCACAGGGGTCGGGAGGGAACACTGAAGCTTTCTTT. Translating it yields CASSPQGSGGNTEAFF.

The J gene is TRBJ2-7, the V gene TRBV6-1; D call uncertain. Germline V gives CDR1 MNHNS, CDR2 SASEGT. The ends were cut back, 5 bases at V and 2 bases at J, with 7 bases in the middle. The CDR3 covers 12 residues. DNA of the CDR3: TGTGCCAGCAGTATGGGGACCTACGAGCAGTACTTC. Protein product: CASSMGTYEQYF.